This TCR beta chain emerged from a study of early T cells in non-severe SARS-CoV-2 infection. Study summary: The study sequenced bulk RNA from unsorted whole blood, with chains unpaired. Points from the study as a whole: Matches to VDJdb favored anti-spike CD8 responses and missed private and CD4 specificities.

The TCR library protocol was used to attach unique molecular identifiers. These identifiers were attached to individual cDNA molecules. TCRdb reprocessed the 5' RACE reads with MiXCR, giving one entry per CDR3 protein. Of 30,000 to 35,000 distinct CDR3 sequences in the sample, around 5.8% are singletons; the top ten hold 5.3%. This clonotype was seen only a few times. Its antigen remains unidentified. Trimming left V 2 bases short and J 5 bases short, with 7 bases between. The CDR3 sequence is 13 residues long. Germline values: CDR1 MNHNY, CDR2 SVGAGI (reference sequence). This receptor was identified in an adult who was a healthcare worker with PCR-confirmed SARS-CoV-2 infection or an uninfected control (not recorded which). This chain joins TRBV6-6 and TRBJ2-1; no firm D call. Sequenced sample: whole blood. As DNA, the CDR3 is TGTGCCAGCAGTTACATGTACAACAATGAGCAGTTCTTC. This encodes CASSYMYNNEQFF.